This entry lists 20 T cell receptor beta chains sequenced from one sample in a study of response to subunit inactivated influenza vaccine (dated by TCRdb to 2016 to 2018). To prepare the library, RT-PCR was applied. Instrument used: Illumina HiSeq 2500. Using fastp trimming at Q25 and MiXCR clonotype assembly, TCRdb reanalyzed the public sequencing data and kept in-frame beta chains. Merged by CDR3 protein, the rows form single entries marked with the most common genes and DNA. The sample table lists about 540,000 distinct CDR3 sequences, 13% to 15% of them with a count of one. Of the sample, roughly 10% is held by the ten largest clones. Sequenced here: PBMCs from blood, sampled 11 to 12 days after vaccination. The receptor set was obtained from a man aged 50 or older who received an inactivated influenza vaccine. Donor details come from another sample of the same person, matched by shared clones.

This clonotype has a count of ten or more. This chain links TRBV7-2 with TRBJ2-1; D may be TRBD1 (6 bases). V gave up 3 bases and J gave up 5 bases, with 8 bases separating them. Germline lookup yields CDR1 SGHTA and CDR2 FQGNSA. The CDR3 runs 13 residues. The CDR3 sequence: CASSFGQNNEQFF. The CDR3 region has the DNA TGTGCCAGCAGCTTCGGACAGAACAATGAGCAGTTCTTC.

The chain uses TRBV5-1 and TRBJ2-5; 11 bases agree with TRBD2. CDR1 and CDR2 (germline): SGHRS, YFSETQ. The CDR3 length is 18 residues. Trimming cost V 4 bases and J 3 bases; bases outside gene matches: 14. CDR3 sequence: CASSPGASGRSGEETQYF. The CDR3 bases are TGCGCCAGCAGCCCGGGGGCTAGCGGGAGGTCGGGGGAAGAGACCCAGTACTTC.

This chain joins TRBV7-9 and TRBJ1-5; the D gene is possibly TRBD1 (6 bases). Germline values: CDR1 SEHNR, CDR2 FQNEAQ (reference sequence). V was trimmed by 0 bases and J by 11 bases, leaving 11 bases between them. The CDR3 runs 13 residues. CDR3 loop: CASSLATGLAQHF. The DNA of the CDR3 is TGTGCCAGCAGCTTAGCTACAGGGTTGGCCCAGCATTTT.

The rearrangement uses TRBV7-2 and TRBJ2-7, with D tentatively TRBD1 (5 bases). Germline V gene sequence: CDR1 SGHTA, CDR2 FQGNSA. With 6 bases removed from V and 2 bases from J, the gap between germline ends came to 14 bases. This CDR3 is built from 14 residues. The CDR3 DNA reads TGTGCCAGCAGAACTTCAATGGGGCCCTACGAGCAGTACTTC. It translates to CASRTSMGPYEQYF.

This clonotype was seen a few times. The gene calls are TRBV6-2 or TRBV6-3 and TRBJ2-1; 12 bases are shared with TRBD2. The CDR3 runs 18 residues. Germline V CDR1 and CDR2: MNHEY, SVGEGT. V lost 6 bases, J lost 0 bases, and 9 bases stayed unmatched. The CDR3 here is CASSQATSGSSSYNEQFF. DNA of the CDR3: TGTGCCAGCAGCCAGGCGACTAGCGGGAGCAGCTCCTACAATGAGCAGTTCTTC.

The chain recombines TRBV27 with TRBJ2-4, with D maybe TRBD2 (5 bases). There are 14 residues in the CDR3. V gave up 6 bases and J gave up 5 bases, with 14 bases separating them. CDR1 MNHEY and CDR2 SMNVEV come from the germline V gene (reference sequence). CDR3 in amino acids: CASSRDYGQNIQYF. The CDR3 bases are TGTGCCAGCAGCAGAGACTATGGTCAAAACATTCAGTACTTC.

This clonotype has just a few counts. The junction departs from germline at one end; a sequencing error may be responsible. The chain links TRBV7-2 to TRBJ2-7, with 10 bases lining up with TRBD1. CDR3 length: 12 residues. From germline, CDR1 is SGHTA and CDR2 FQGNSA. CDR3 region: CVSSFRQGAKYF. In DNA, the CDR3 is TGTGTCAGCAGCTTCAGACAGGGGGCGAAGTACTTC.

This clonotype was seen a few times. The chain is built from TRBV2 and TRBJ2-5, with unresolved D. The germline CDR1 and CDR2 sequences are SNHLY and FYNNEI. Trimming left V 5 bases short and J 3 bases short, with 10 bases between. The CDR3 totals 13 residues. CDR3 residues: CASSPFGEETQYF. For the CDR3, the DNA is TGTGCCAGCAGTCCCTTCGGAGAAGAGACCCAGTACTTC.

The gene calls are TRBV7-9 and TRBJ2-7; 8 bases align to TRBD1. Losses at the gene ends were 4 bases for V and 4 bases for J; bases not matched to a gene: 6. The CDR3 runs 14 residues. Germline V gene lookup returns CDR1 SEHNR and CDR2 FQNEAQ (reference sequence). The CDR3 nucleotides are TGTGCCAGCAGCTACCGGGACAGGCCTTACGAGCAGTACTTC. It specifies CASSYRDRPYEQYF.

This clonotype was counted many times. This sequence joins TRBV7-8 and TRBJ1-5; 9 bases are a match to TRBD1. From germline, CDR1 is SGHVS and CDR2 FQNEAQ. V lost 4 bases to trimming and J lost 7 bases; unmatched junction nucleotides: 5. The CDR3 is made up of 14 amino acids. The CDR3 DNA sequence: TGTGCCAGCAGCTCGGACAGGGGAGCGCAGCCCCAGCATTTT. Its translation: CASSSDRGAQPQHF. Looking up the rest from reference TRBV7-8 and TRBJ1-5 gives the full variable domain: GAGVSQSPRYKVAKRGQDVALRCDPISGHVSLFWYQQALGQGPEFLTYFQNEAQLDKSGLPSDRFFAERPEGSVSTLKIQRTQQEDSAVYLCASSSDRGAQPQHFGDGTRLSIL.

This clonotype was recorded a few times. The CDR3 sequence: CASSATGAENPNEQYF. CDR3 DNA sequence: TGTGCCAGCAGCGCAACCGGGGCCGAAAACCCCAACGAGCAGTACTTC. The chain employs TRBV9 and TRBJ2-7; D is tentatively TRBD1 or TRBD2 (5 bases each). CDR1 is SGDLS and CDR2 is YYNGEE in the germline V gene. Trimming took 3 bases from V and 5 from J, leaving 21 bases between them. This CDR3 has 16 residues.

This clonotype was seen a few times. V gene TRBV30 combines with J gene TRBJ2-1; 11 bases line up with TRBD1. The trim removed 0 bases at V and 7 bases at J, leaving 5 bases unmatched. The CDR3 runs 15 residues. Per germline, CDR1 GTSNPN and CDR2 SVGIG (reference sequence). CDR3 protein: CAWSVRDRGWNEQFF. The CDR3 region has the DNA TGTGCCTGGAGTGTAAGGGACAGGGGGTGGAATGAGCAGTTCTTC.

DNA of the CDR3: TGCGCCACCGTTGGAACGGGGGATGAGCAGTTCTTC. Protein: CATVGTGDEQFF. The rearrangement uses TRBV10-2 and TRBJ2-1, with D tentatively TRBD2 (6 bases). Trimming cost V 10 bases and J 8 bases, with 15 bases left between them. CDR3 length: 12 amino acids. CDR1 WSHSY and CDR2 SAAADI come from the germline V gene.

This clonotype came up a few times. The chain combines TRBV24-1 with TRBJ2-3; D is possibly TRBD2 (7 bases). The CDR3 extends over 15 amino acids. CDR1 KGHDR and CDR2 SFDVKD come from the germline V gene. The V and J ends lost 5 bases and 2 bases respectively, with 13 bases between them. CDR3 in amino acids: CATSASRGLTDTQYF. For the CDR3, the DNA is TGTGCCACCAGTGCCTCGCGGGGGCTCACAGATACGCAGTATTTT.

This clonotype turned up a few times. The V and J genes are TRBV20-1 and TRBJ2-5, with a weak D call TRBD2 (6 bases). Germline CDR1 reads DFQATT; CDR2 reads SNEGSKA (reference sequence). V was pared by 6 bases and J by 1 base, with 15 bases between. There are 14 residues in the CDR3. CDR3 protein: CSAARQGGQETQYF. The CDR3 DNA reads as TGCAGTGCGGCACGCCAGGGAGGCCAAGAGACCCAGTACTTC.

This sequence joins TRBV7-2 and TRBJ1-5; the D is unclear. V lost 3 bases and J lost 6, with 9 bases in between. The CDR3 has 13 amino acids. CDR1 is SGHTA, CDR2 FQGNSA, per germline. CDR3 bases: TGTGCCAGCAGCTTCTATGGTGTTCAGCCCCAGCATTTT. As protein: CASSFYGVQPQHF.

V usage is TRBV3-1 and J usage is TRBJ2-7, with 9 bases aligning to TRBD1. Germline CDR1 reads LGHDT; CDR2 reads YNNKEL (reference sequence). CDR3 length: 15 residues. Trimming at V came to 2 bases and at J to 4 bases, leaving 6 bases not matched to a gene. CDR3: CASSQSDRGRYEQYF. DNA for the CDR3: TGTGCCAGCAGCCAAAGCGACAGGGGGAGGTACGAGCAGTACTTC.

The table lists this clonotype with a few counts. J is TRBJ2-7 and V is TRBV29-1, with 7 bases matching TRBD1. The CDR3 runs to 16 residues. Germline CDR1 and CDR2: SQVTM and ANQGSEA. J lost 0 bases, V lost 4 bases, and 12 bases had no gene match. CDR3 amino acids: CSVVGATGKFSYEQYF. CDR3 sequence (DNA): TGCAGCGTTGTGGGAGCGACAGGGAAATTCTCCTACGAGCAGTACTTC.

This clonotype was seen a handful of times. This rearrangement joins TRBV28 to TRBJ2-1, with 10 bases identical to TRBD2. This CDR3 is built from 15 residues. The germline CDR1 and CDR2 sequences are MDHEN and SYDVKM. The ends lost 6 bases at V and 5 bases at J; junction bases unmatched: 7. The CDR3 spells CASSPWTSGHNEQFF. The CDR3 region has the DNA TGTGCCAGCAGCCCTTGGACTAGCGGCCACAATGAGCAGTTCTTC.

CDR3 DNA sequence: TGTGCCAGCGACAGACAGGGAACCGGGGAGCTGTTTTTT. The encoded protein is CASDRQGTGELFF. This sequence joins TRBV2 and TRBJ2-2; 7 bases align to TRBD1. The V and J ends lost 8 bases and 5 bases, in that order; junction bases with no gene match: 5. CDR1 and CDR2 (germline): SNHLY, FYNNEI. The CDR3 is made up of 13 amino acids.